The 29 T cell receptor beta chains below were found in one sample sequenced in a study of OX40 agonist ivuxolimab in advanced cancers. Preparation of the library involved the immunoSEQ multiplex PCR assay. TCRdb took over this immuneACCESS table, retaining in-frame rearrangements with V and J assigned. Such tables are incomplete; in checked studies, under half of the missing clones stem from an unresolved V gene, and the remainder is unexplained. A total of 70,000 to 100,000 clones appear in this sample, approximately 90% of them only once. 0.38% of the sample goes to the ten largest clones. The material was CD4+ or CD8+ T cells sorted from blood, obtained in a trial of the OX40 agonist ivuxolimab. These receptors came from an adult with an advanced solid tumor such as melanoma, head and neck, liver or kidney cancer.

This chain uses TRBV6-1 with TRBJ2-2; 7 nucleotides line up with TRBD1. Germline CDR1 reads MNHNS; CDR2 reads SASEGT. With 4 bases clipped from V and 5 bases from J, the junction kept 7 bases outside the gene matches. This CDR3 is 15 amino acids long. The CDR3 region is CASSGQGVRTGELFF. CDR3 in DNA: TGTGCCAGCAGTGGACAGGGAGTAAGGACCGGGGAGCTGTTTTTT.

The J gene is TRBJ1-4, the V gene TRBV5-8; TRBD1 agrees at 7 bases. The germline V gene encodes CDR1 SGHTS and CDR2 YDEGEE. V shed 3 bases, J shed 8 bases, and the junction held 13 bases outside the gene matches. This CDR3 comprises 16 residues. The DNA for the CDR3 is TGTGCCAGCAGCTCCGCCCCGACAGGGATGTTAGAAAAACTGTTTTTT. This codes for CASSSAPTGMLEKLFF.

The gene calls are TRBV19 and TRBJ2-7; TRBD2 matches at 10 bases. The CDR3 is 16 residues long. After removal of 0 bases from V and 2 bases from J, the junction contained 4 bases not matched to a gene. Germline V gene sequence: CDR1 LNHDA, CDR2 SQIVND (reference sequence). The CDR3 DNA sequence: TGTGCCAGTAGTATAGATCCCGGACTAGCGGCCTACGAGCAGTACTTC. This translates into CASSIDPGLAAYEQYF.

The chain carries TRBV7-2 and TRBJ1-5; D remains unclear. The V gene lost 6 bases and the J gene lost 0 bases, with 15 bases spanning the gap. CDR3 length: 16 residues. Per the germline V gene, CDR1 is SGHTA and CDR2 is FQGNSA. The CDR3: CASSLAPGFSNQPQHF. DNA for the CDR3: TGTGCCAGCAGTCTAGCCCCCGGGTTTAGCAATCAGCCCCAGCATTTT.

The J gene is TRBJ2-1, the V gene TRBV12-5; 8 positions agree with TRBD1. Germline CDR1 is LGHNT and CDR2 is FRNRAP. The CDR3 is 15 residues long. V was pared by 6 bases and J by 9 bases, with 13 bases of the junction left unmatched. The CDR3 nucleotides read TGTGCTAGTGGGACCGGAGGACAGGGTTTTGGTGAGCAGTTCTTC. Amino acid sequence: CASGTGGQGFGEQFF.

The rearrangement uses TRBV4-1 and TRBJ2-3; D might be TRBD2 (6 bases). The CDR3 totals 16 residues. Deletions cut 5 bases from V and 4 bases from J, with 19 bases between. The germline V gene encodes CDR1 MGHRA and CDR2 YSYEKL. The CDR3 spells CASSLGAGRSSDTQYF. The CDR3 DNA follows: TGCGCCAGCAGCTTGGGTGCGGGGCGATCGTCAGATACGCAGTATTTT.

The chain links TRBV6-6 to TRBJ1-5; 8 bases line up with TRBD1. The CDR3 covers 15 residues. CDR1 is MNHNY, CDR2 SVGAGI, per germline (reference sequence). Unmatched junction bases numbered 7, after V lost 6 bases and J lost 3 bases. The CDR3 sequence: CASRSRGHDNQPQHF. CDR3 in DNA: TGTGCCAGCAGATCCAGGGGGCACGACAATCAGCCCCAGCATTTT.

This clone was seen repeatedly, ten times or more. This chain connects TRBV5-1 to TRBJ1-4; D not certain. CDR1 is SGHRS, CDR2 YFSETQ, per germline. The germline V and J ends were trimmed by 1 base and 8 bases, with 6 bases remaining between them. The length of the CDR3 is 12 residues. Here the CDR3 DNA reads TGCGCCAGCAGCTTGCTCGGGGAAAAACTGTTTTTT. Translated: CASSLLGEKLFF.

This clone turned up a few times. The rearrangement links TRBV19 to TRBJ1-2; 9 bases match TRBD1. CDR3 size: 16 residues. With 4 bases clipped from V and 2 bases from J, the junction kept 8 bases outside the gene matches. The germline CDR1 and CDR2 sequences are LNHDA and SQIVND (reference sequence). As DNA, the CDR3 is TGTGCCAGTAGTACCGCGGAGGGGACAGGGAACTATGGCTACACCTTC. Amino acids: CASSTAEGTGNYGYTF.

The DNA for the CDR3 is TGTGCCAGCAGCTTAGGTTATAGGGCTAGAAAAAGTACCGGGGAGCTGTTTTTT. Protein product: CASSLGYRARKSTGELFF. This sequence joins TRBV7-8 and TRBJ2-2, with D unresolved. The length of the CDR3 is 18 residues. V was clipped by 1 base and J by 5 bases, with 20 bases between them. Germline assignment: CDR1 SGHVS and CDR2 FQNEAQ.

The chain carries TRBV11-2 and TRBJ2-5, with TRBD2 matching over 8 bases. The V segment lost 7 bases and the J segment 0 bases; nucleotides outside the gene matches: 13. CDR3 length: 17 residues. In germline, CDR1 is SGHAT, CDR2 FQNNGV. The CDR3 sequence: CASTRLRGGGNQETQYF. The CDR3 nucleotides are TGTGCCAGCACCCGACTCCGGGGGGGCGGAAACCAAGAGACCCAGTACTTC. Full variable domain (rest looked up from reference TRBV11-2 and TRBJ2-5): EAGVAQSPRYKIIEKRQSVAFWCNPISGHATLYWYQQILGQGPKLLIQFQNNGVVDDSQLPKDRFSAERLKGVDSTLKIQPAKLEDSAVYLCASTRLRGGGNQETQYFGPGTRLLVL.

This clone was observed a single time. This rearrangement joins TRBV7-2 to TRBJ2-1; TRBD2 matches 8 bases. CDR1 is SGHTA and CDR2 is FQGNSA in the germline V gene. The trim removed 4 bases at V and 0 bases at J, leaving 5 bases unmatched. The CDR3 loop spans 16 amino acids. The CDR3 bases are TGTGCCAGCAGCTCGATAGCGGGAAGCTCCTACAATGAGCAGTTCTTC. It translates to CASSSIAGSSYNEQFF.

This chain joins TRBV4-1 and TRBJ1-2; D is unclear. The CDR3 loop spans 13 amino acids. With 3 bases removed from V and 8 bases from J, the gap between germline ends came to 13 bases. Germline values: CDR1 MGHRA, CDR2 YSYEKL. In DNA form, the CDR3 reads TGCGCCAGCAGCCAGATGACCGGAGGAGGCTACACCTTC. It encodes CASSQMTGGGYTF.

The chain combines TRBV30 with TRBJ1-2; 10 bases are shared with TRBD1. Germline V gene data show CDR1 as GTSNPN and CDR2 as SVGIG (reference sequence). V trimming: 6 bases; J trimming: 6 bases; junction bases outside the gene matches: 10. CDR3 length: 14 residues. DNA for the CDR3: TGTGCCTGCCCGGCTGGGACAGGGGCGCATGGCTACACCTTC. Translation gives CACPAGTGAHGYTF.

This clone was observed a single time. The rearrangement joins TRBV11-2 to TRBJ2-5, with 7 bases lining up with TRBD1. Germline assignment: CDR1 SGHAT and CDR2 FQNNGV. The CDR3 extends over 17 amino acids. V shed 5 bases, J shed 6 bases, and the junction held 18 bases outside the gene matches. CDR3 DNA sequence: TGTGCCAGCAGCGCCCCACAGGGGTCCTCCTCTATTAAGACCCAGTACTTC. Encoded protein: CASSAPQGSSSIKTQYF.

The chain joins TRBV10-3 to TRBJ1-3; 8 bases agree with TRBD1. The germline V gene encodes CDR1 ENHRY and CDR2 SYGVKD. The CDR3 covers 16 residues. Trimming took 0 bases from V and 3 from J; bases not matched to a gene: 4. CDR3 loop: CAISESPDRGGNTIYF. The CDR3 DNA is TGTGCCATCAGTGAGTCCCCTGACAGGGGTGGAAACACCATATATTTT.

The chain uses TRBV18 and TRBJ1-3; the D gene is possibly TRBD1 (5 bases). Germline lookup yields CDR1 KGHSH and CDR2 LQKENI. The V and J ends lost 4 bases and 4 bases respectively, with 14 bases between them. This CDR3 is built from 15 residues. For the CDR3, the DNA is TGTGCCAGCTCACAAGACAGCATAGTAGGAAACACCATATATTTT. This gives the protein CASSQDSIVGNTIYF. The full variable domain, rest sourced from reference TRBV18 and TRBJ1-3, is NAGVMQNPRHLVRRRGQEARLRCSPMKGHSHVYWYRQLPEEGLKFMVYLQKENIIDESGMPKERFSAEFPKEGPSILRIQQVVRGDSAAYFCASSQDSIVGNTIYFGEGSWLTVV.

The chain recombines TRBV27 with TRBJ1-5; D may be TRBD1 (5 bases). V was shortened by 0 bases and J by 7 bases, with 19 bases between the two germline ends. The CDR3 runs to 17 residues. Looked up from germline, CDR1 is MNHEY and CDR2 is SMNVEV (reference sequence). The CDR3 DNA follows: TGTGCCAGCAGTTTATCGCAATACAGGTTTCCAAAGCAGCCCCAGCATTTT. This translates into CASSLSQYRFPKQPQHF.

V gene TRBV10-3 combines with J gene TRBJ2-1; D is perhaps TRBD1 (5 bases). The length of the CDR3 is 12 residues. Per the germline V gene, CDR1 is ENHRY and CDR2 is SYGVKD. The V end lost 8 bases, the J end lost 0 bases, and 5 bases lay between the germline ends. CDR3 loop: CAIGASYNEQFF. The DNA of the CDR3 is TGTGCCATCGGGGCCTCCTACAATGAGCAGTTCTTC.

As regards this clone: Additional DNA sequences in this sample encode the identical CDR3. The chain combines TRBV5-6 with TRBJ1-5, with 10 bases matching TRBD1. Germline V lookup: CDR1 SGHDT, CDR2 YYEEEE. The CDR3 totals 15 residues. The ends lost 4 bases at V and 7 bases at J; junction bases unmatched: 8. The CDR3 sequence is CASSRDRGGRQPQHF. DNA for the CDR3: TGTGCCAGCAGCCGGGACAGGGGAGGACGGCAGCCCCAGCATTTT.

V usage is TRBV5-6 and J usage is TRBJ2-7; D may correspond to TRBD1 or TRBD2 (6 bases each). The CDR3 is 15 amino acids. Germline lookup yields CDR1 SGHDT and CDR2 YYEEEE. V dropped 5 bases and J dropped 4 bases, with 19 bases sitting between them. This CDR3 reads CASRTGRQGTYEQYF. CDR3 bases: TGTGCCAGCAGAACGGGGAGGCAGGGGACTTACGAGCAGTACTTC.

The gene calls are TRBV18 and TRBJ2-1; the D is unclear. This CDR3 has 16 residues. Germline CDR1 reads KGHSH; CDR2 reads LQKENI. The ends were cut back, 5 bases at V and 0 bases at J, with 14 bases in the middle. The DNA of the CDR3 is TGTGCCAGCTCAGCAATGGCGGCGAGCTCCTACAATGAGCAGTTCTTC. Amino acid sequence: CASSAMAASSYNEQFF.

The chain employs TRBV5-1 and TRBJ2-3; tentatively, D is TRBD2 (5 bases). V lost 4 bases and J lost 0, with 18 bases in between. Germline V CDR1 and CDR2: SGHRS, YFSETQ. The CDR3 covers 17 residues. CDR3: CASSVGSGKLSTDTQYF. CDR3 sequence (DNA): TGCGCCAGCAGCGTGGGGTCGGGGAAGCTTAGCACAGATACGCAGTATTTT.

V usage is TRBV10-3 and J usage is TRBJ2-2, with TRBD1 matching over 12 bases. The germline V gene has CDR1 ENHRY and CDR2 SYGVKD. V shed 6 bases and J 3 bases; nucleotides not matched to a gene: 2. CDR3 length: 15 residues. The CDR3 protein is CAIRGTGGDTGELFF. The CDR3 coding sequence is TGTGCCATCAGAGGGACAGGGGGCGACACCGGGGAGCTGTTTTTT.

The rearrangement uses TRBV7-9 and TRBJ2-7, with TRBD2 matching 10 bases. V gave up 3 bases and J gave up 2 bases; unmatched junction bases: 7. CDR3 size: 16 residues. Germline assignment: CDR1 SEHNR and CDR2 FQNEAQ (reference sequence). CDR3 nucleotides: TGTGCCAGCAGCTTCGGCGGACTAGCGGCTGCCTACGAGCAGTACTTC. It specifies CASSFGGLAAAYEQYF.

A few counts support this clone. The rearrangement uses TRBV11-2 and TRBJ1-2; tentatively, D is TRBD1 (5 bases). Trimming took 5 bases from V and 7 from J, leaving 11 bases between them. This CDR3 contains 12 residues. Germline CDR1 and CDR2: SGHAT and FQNNGV. In DNA form, the CDR3 reads TGTGCCAGCAGCCCCTCCCAGGGTGGCTACACCTTC. Translated, it gives CASSPSQGGYTF.

CDR3 in amino acids: CASSETGQGGMSTNEKLFF. CDR3 in DNA: TGTGCCAGCAGTGAAACCGGACAGGGAGGAATGTCAACTAATGAAAAACTGTTTTTT. J is TRBJ1-4 and V is TRBV2; TRBD1 aligns across 8 bases. The CDR3 is made up of 19 amino acids. The germline gives CDR1 SNHLY, CDR2 FYNNEI. The J segment lost 0 bases and the V segment lost 2 bases, leaving 11 bases of the junction unmatched.

The rearrangement joins TRBV9 to TRBJ1-4, with D possibly matching TRBD1 (6 bases). The CDR3 has 15 residues. The germline gives CDR1 SGDLS, CDR2 YYNGEE. V was trimmed by 1 base and J by 6 bases, leaving 13 bases between them. The chain's CDR3 is CASSVSGVVDEKLFF. The CDR3 DNA is TGTGCCAGCAGCGTATCAGGGGTAGTAGATGAAAAACTGTTTTTT. Full variable domain (rest looked up from reference TRBV9 and TRBJ1-4): DSGVTQTPKHLITATGQRVTLRCSPRSGDLSVYWYQQSLDQGLQFLIQYYNGEERAKGNILERFSAQQFPDLHSELNLSSLELGDSALYFCASSVSGVVDEKLFFGSGTQLSVL.

The V and J genes are TRBV7-2 and TRBJ1-1; 9 nucleotides match TRBD1. The CDR3 has 13 amino acids. Germline V gene data show CDR1 as SGHTA and CDR2 as FQGNSA. With 4 bases clipped from V and 5 bases from J, the junction kept 2 bases outside the gene matches. The CDR3 loop reads CASSSGQGTEAFF. The CDR3 DNA sequence: TGTGCCAGCAGCTCGGGACAGGGAACTGAAGCTTTCTTT.